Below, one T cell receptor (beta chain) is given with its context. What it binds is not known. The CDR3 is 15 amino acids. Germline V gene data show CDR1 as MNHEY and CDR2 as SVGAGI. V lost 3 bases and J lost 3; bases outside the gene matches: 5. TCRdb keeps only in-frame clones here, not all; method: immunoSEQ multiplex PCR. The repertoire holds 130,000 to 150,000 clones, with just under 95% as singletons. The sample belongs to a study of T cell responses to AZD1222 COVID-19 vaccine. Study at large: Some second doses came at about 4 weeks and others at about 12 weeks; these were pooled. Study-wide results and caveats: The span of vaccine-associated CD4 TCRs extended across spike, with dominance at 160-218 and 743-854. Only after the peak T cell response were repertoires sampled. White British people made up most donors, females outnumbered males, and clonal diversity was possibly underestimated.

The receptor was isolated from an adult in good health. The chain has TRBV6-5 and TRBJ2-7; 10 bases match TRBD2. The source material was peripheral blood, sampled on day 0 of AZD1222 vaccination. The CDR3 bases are TGTGCCAGCAGTTATTCGGGACTAGCGAACTACGAGCAGTACTTC. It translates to CASSYSGLANYEQYF.